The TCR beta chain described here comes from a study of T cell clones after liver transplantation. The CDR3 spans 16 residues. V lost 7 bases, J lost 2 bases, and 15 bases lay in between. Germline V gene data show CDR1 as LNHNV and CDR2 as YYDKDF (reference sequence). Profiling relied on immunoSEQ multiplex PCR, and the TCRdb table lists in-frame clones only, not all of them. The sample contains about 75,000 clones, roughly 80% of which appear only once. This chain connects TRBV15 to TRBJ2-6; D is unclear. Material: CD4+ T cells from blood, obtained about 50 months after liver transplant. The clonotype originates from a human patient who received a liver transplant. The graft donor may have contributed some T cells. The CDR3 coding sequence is TGTGCCACCACCGGCCTAAGGACCCCTGGGGCCAACGTCCTGACTTTC. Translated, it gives CATTGLRTPGANVLTF.